The 18 T cell receptor beta chains below were found in one sample sequenced in a study of vaccination effects on CD4 cells after COVID-19. Repertoires were generated with immunoSEQ multiplex PCR, while TCRdb's copy carries only in-frame clones and drops some. The top ten hold over 4.5% of the sample, which has roughly 70,000 clones, 65% to 75% seen once. These TCRs' antigens remain unknown. Before sequencing, viral peptide pools were used by the ViraFEST assay to expand antigen-specific CD4+ T cells. Researchers isolated CD4+ T cells once roughly ten days of culture had elapsed. SARS-CoV-2 infected the person between March and December 2020, as confirmed by PCR. The material sequenced was CD4+ T cells from PBMCs cultured with HIV peptides, taken before COVID-19 vaccination. Sample subset: HIV-1 Nef peptide pool negative control/reference culture. Source of these receptors: a human donor who had a prior SARS-CoV-2 infection.

The chain uses TRBV15 and TRBJ2-5; D is uncertain. Trimming took off 6 bases at V and 1 base at J, with 9 bases between the two ends. This CDR3 region has 13 residues. Germline V gives CDR1 LNHNV, CDR2 YYDKDF (reference sequence). CDR3 DNA sequence: TGTGCCACCAGTGGGCCCGTCCAAGAGACCCAGTACTTC. Amino acid sequence: CATSGPVQETQYF.

This chain links TRBV7-9 with TRBJ2-2; TRBD2 is a possible D gene (6 bases). Germline CDR1 and CDR2: SEHNR and FQNEAQ (reference sequence). CDR3 length: 15 amino acids. The V end lost 10 bases, the J end lost 4 bases, and 19 bases lay between the germline ends. CDR3 in amino acids: CAIGKGDSSTGELFF. In nucleotides, the CDR3 is TGTGCCATCGGGAAAGGGGACTCATCCACCGGGGAGCTGTTTTTT.

This rearrangement joins TRBV5-6 to TRBJ2-7; 7 bases align to TRBD2. The CDR3 length is 13 residues. Germline assignment: CDR1 SGHDT and CDR2 YYEEEE. V trimming: 4 bases; J trimming: 3 bases; junction bases outside the gene matches: 4. CDR3 protein: CASSKGLNYEQYF. CDR3 bases: TGTGCCAGCAGCAAGGGACTAAACTACGAGCAGTACTTC.

V and J are TRBV9 and TRBJ1-1; D uncertain. The CDR3 spans 13 residues. In germline, CDR1 is SGDLS, CDR2 YYNGEE. The V end was cut by 0 bases, the J end by 4 bases, with 7 bases between. CDR3 nucleotides: TGTGCCAGCAGCGTAGCGGTGGGCACTGAAGCTTTCTTT. It encodes CASSVAVGTEAFF. Looking up the rest from reference TRBV9 and TRBJ1-1 gives the full variable domain: DSGVTQTPKHLITATGQRVTLRCSPRSGDLSVYWYQQSLDQGLQFLIQYYNGEERAKGNILERFSAQQFPDLHSELNLSSLELGDSALYFCASSVAVGTEAFFGQGTRLTVV.

This clone has only a few counts. The chain joins TRBV15 to TRBJ2-2; D gene unclear. The germline CDR1 and CDR2 sequences are LNHNV and YYDKDF (reference sequence). Trimming left V 8 bases short and J 1 base short, with 8 bases between. This CDR3 is built from 13 residues. CDR3: CATRQRNTGELFF. As DNA, the CDR3 is TGTGCCACCCGGCAGAGGAACACCGGGGAGCTGTTTTTT.

This clone occurred once. This chain connects TRBV5-4 to TRBJ1-4; 8 bases are a match to TRBD1. V dropped 4 bases and J dropped 0; count of bases not matched to a gene: 17. Germline V CDR1 and CDR2: SGHNT, YYREEE (reference sequence). CDR3 length: 20 residues. The CDR3 is CASSLSGDRLRQTTNEKLFF. The CDR3 DNA is TGTGCCAGCAGCCTTAGCGGGGACAGGCTTCGACAAACAACTAATGAAAAACTGTTTTTT.

This chain links TRBV7-2 with TRBJ2-3; tentatively, D is TRBD1 (5 bases). The germline V gene has CDR1 SGHTA and CDR2 FQGNSA. The V end lost 3 bases, the J end lost 6 bases, and 16 bases lay between the germline ends. This CDR3 has 15 residues. For the CDR3, the DNA is TGTGCCAGCAGCTTCCATAGGGGCGCGAGGGATACGCAGTATTTT. Translation: CASSFHRGARDTQYF.

The rearrangement uses TRBV5-1 and TRBJ2-7; TRBD1 matches at 9 bases. With V trimmed by 4 bases and J by 2 bases, 10 bases remained unmatched. Germline V CDR1 and CDR2: SGHRS, YFSETQ. The CDR3 is 16 residues long. CDR3 amino acids: CASSDPEGTGTYEQYF. CDR3 bases: TGCGCCAGCAGCGACCCTGAAGGGACAGGGACCTACGAGCAGTACTTC.

This chain uses TRBV2 with TRBJ1-6; 7 nucleotides agree with TRBD1. V lost 8 bases to trimming and J lost 7 bases; unmatched junction nucleotides: 8. CDR3 length: 14 residues. Per germline, CDR1 SNHLY and CDR2 FYNNEI. CDR3 sequence reads: CASLRGQLNSPLHF. The CDR3 nucleotides read TGTGCCAGCCTACGGGGACAGCTGAATTCACCCCTCCACTTT.

With regard to this clone: The germline gene is not matched at one end of the junction; a read error may be the cause. DNA of the CDR3: TGCGCCAGCAGTTTGGAGCCCTTGAGCTCCTACGAGCAGTACTTC. Protein: CASSLEPLSSYEQYF. J is TRBJ2-7 and V is TRBV5-1, with D uncertain. This CDR3 contains 15 residues. Germline CDR1 SGHRS, CDR2 YFSETQ.

The rearrangement links TRBV10-3 to TRBJ1-1; possibly TRBD1 for D (6 bases). In germline, CDR1 is ENHRY, CDR2 SYGVKD. With 6 bases removed from V and 1 base from J, the gap between germline ends came to 12 bases. This CDR3 region has 14 residues. CDR3 bases: TGTGCCATCAGGAGGACAGCCTCGAACACTGAAGCTTTCTTT. Translation gives CAIRRTASNTEAFF.

A single count supports this clone. The chain employs TRBV30 and TRBJ2-1; TRBD2 matches at 13 bases. CDR1 is GTSNPN and CDR2 is SVGIG in the germline V gene (reference sequence). J gave up 10 bases and V 4 bases, and 10 bases lay outside the gene matches. CDR3 length: 15 amino acids. The CDR3 nucleotides read TGTGCCTGGACTCCCCGACTAGCGGGGGGCCGGGAGCAGTTCTTC. Its protein product is CAWTPRLAGGREQFF. Filled out from reference TRBV30 and TRBJ2-1, the complete variable domain reads SQTIHQWPATLVQPVGSPLSLECTVEGTSNPNLYWYRQAAGRGLQLLFYSVGIGQISSEVPQNLSASRPQDRQFILSSKKLLLSDSGFYLCAWTPRLAGGREQFFGPGTRLTVL.

The V gene is TRBV4-1, the J gene TRBJ2-3; 12 bases are shared with TRBD2. From germline, CDR1 is MGHRA and CDR2 YSYEKL. Losses at the gene ends were 3 bases for V and 2 bases for J; bases not matched to a gene: 9. The CDR3 runs 18 residues. The CDR3 nucleotides are TGCGCCAGCAGCCACAAAGGAGGGACTAGCGGGCTCACAGATACGCAGTATTTT. Translating it yields CASSHKGGTSGLTDTQYF.

V usage is TRBV9 and J usage is TRBJ1-2; the match to TRBD1 covers 8 bases. The V gene end was trimmed by 4 bases and the J gene end by 2 bases; junction bases not matched to a gene: 10. Germline V gene sequence: CDR1 SGDLS, CDR2 YYNGEE. The CDR3 covers 16 residues. The DNA of the CDR3 is TGTGCCAGCAGCCCTCAAACAGGGGGGTCGAACTATGGCTACACCTTC. Translated, it gives CASSPQTGGSNYGYTF.

The chain couples TRBV2 to TRBJ1-2; D may be TRBD1 (6 bases). Germline V gives CDR1 SNHLY, CDR2 FYNNEI. This CDR3 has 14 amino acids. V was clipped by 6 bases and J by 6 bases, with 17 bases between them. As DNA, the CDR3 is TGTGCCAGCAGCGACCGGACAGCTCGACATGGCTACACCTTC. Its protein product is CASSDRTARHGYTF.

The chain is built from TRBV11-2 and TRBJ2-2, with 10 bases matching TRBD2. V gave up 5 bases and J gave up 1 base; unmatched junction bases: 4. In germline, CDR1 is SGHAT, CDR2 FQNNGV. The CDR3 covers 16 residues. CDR3 sequence: CASSRLAGGNTGELFF. In nucleotides, the CDR3 is TGTGCCAGCAGCCGACTAGCGGGCGGGAACACCGGGGAGCTGTTTTTT.

The rearrangement joins TRBV7-9 to TRBJ1-2; 12 bases fit TRBD1. The trim removed 4 bases at V and 1 base at J, leaving 10 bases unmatched. This CDR3 spans 18 amino acids. Germline V gene data show CDR1 as SEHNR and CDR2 as FQNEAQ (reference sequence). The CDR3: CASSSSPGQGAYNYGYTF. DNA of the CDR3: TGTGCCAGCAGCTCATCTCCGGGACAGGGGGCTTATAACTATGGCTACACCTTC.

The rearrangement joins TRBV3-1 (or the pseudogene TRBV3-2) to TRBJ1-6; TRBD1 matches at 8 bases. The germline CDR1 and CDR2 sequences are LGHDT and YNNKEL (reference sequence). This CDR3 comprises 15 residues. V lost 3 bases to trimming and J lost 7 bases; unmatched junction nucleotides: 5. CDR3 sequence: CASSHQDRGNSPLHF. CDR3 nucleotide sequence: TGTGCCAGCAGCCATCAAGACAGGGGAAATTCACCCCTCCACTTT.